Listed here are 3 T cell receptor beta chains from one sample, sequenced in a study of neurological immune-mediated disorders. TCRdb reprocessed the 5' RACE reads via MiXCR and lists one record per CDR3 protein. This repertoire shows about 39,000 distinct CDR3 sequences, 7% to 8.5% found once; its top ten account for approximately 5.4%. Sequencing input: CD4+ T cells from blood. These receptor sequences come from a man aged 50-60 years in good health.

In its sample, this clonotype was seen many times. The genes are TRBV4-1 and TRBJ2-1; D ambiguous. Germline CDR1 MGHRA, CDR2 YSYEKL. The V end lost 1 base, the J end lost 2 bases, and 9 bases lay between the germline ends. The CDR3 runs 15 residues. Written as DNA, the CDR3 is TGCGCCAGCAGCCAAGTCCTATTAGCCTACAATGAGCAGTTCTTC. Encoded protein: CASSQVLLAYNEQFF.

This clonotype was detected ten times or more. The chain recombines TRBV5-5 with TRBJ2-1; 7 bases fit TRBD1. The germline V gene has CDR1 SGHKS and CDR2 YYEKEE (reference sequence). The CDR3 has 14 amino acids. V lost 4 bases to trimming and J lost 9 bases; unmatched junction nucleotides: 10. CDR3 residues: CASSRGTALGEQFF. In DNA, the CDR3 is TGTGCCAGCAGCCGTGGGACAGCGCTGGGTGAGCAGTTCTTC.

This clonotype was seen repeatedly, ten times or more. V and J are TRBV5-1 and TRBJ2-7, with unresolved D. Germline loops: CDR1 SGHRS, CDR2 YFSETQ. Trimming took 1 base from V and 0 from J, leaving 11 bases between them. CDR3 length: 15 residues. The CDR3 loop is CASSLTAMSSYEQYF. The CDR3 DNA follows: TGCGCCAGCAGCTTGACGGCTATGAGCTCCTACGAGCAGTACTTC.